This T cell receptor beta chain is from a study of CXCR3-negative and CXCR3-positive naive CD8 T cells. At the level of the study: The TRB read total, 120 million to 150 million, broke down to about 1.5 +/- 0.3 million reads per library. Points from the study as a whole: Relative to CXCR3-negative naive cells, CXCR3-positive naive cells had more hydrophobic TRB CDR3s. The majority of assays used fresh PBMCs, and CXCR3 expression partially decreased after cryopreservation.

Note on this clonotype: What it binds is unknown.

CDR1 SQVTM and CDR2 ANQGSEA come from the germline V gene. The CDR3 runs 16 residues. UMI-tagged TRB cDNA libraries were built via 5' RACE. For each CDR3 protein, TCRdb gives one entry from its re-call of the 5' RACE reads, without DNA. In total, the table holds over 4,500 distinct CDR3 sequences. This clonotype originated in a human donor in good health. Some clones in this sample may be carry-over from other donors' samples. This chain links TRBV29-1 with TRBJ2-7; absent DNA, TCRdb's TRBD1 call cannot be checked. Input material: naive CXCR3+ CD8+ T cells from blood. Subset meaning: CD45RO-CCR7+CD27+CD95- naive CD8+ T cells expressing CXCR3 (TNR3+). The CDR3 is CSVDFSSGELSYEQYF.